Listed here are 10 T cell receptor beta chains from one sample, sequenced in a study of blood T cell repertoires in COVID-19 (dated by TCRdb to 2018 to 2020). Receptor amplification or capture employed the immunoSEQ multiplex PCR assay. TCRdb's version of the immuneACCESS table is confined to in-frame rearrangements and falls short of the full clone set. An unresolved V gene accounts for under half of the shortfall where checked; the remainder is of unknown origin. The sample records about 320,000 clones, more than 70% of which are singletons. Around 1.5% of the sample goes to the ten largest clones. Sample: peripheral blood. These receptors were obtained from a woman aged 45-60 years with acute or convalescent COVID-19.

The CDR3 is CASSRLAGGPPYEQYF. CDR3 sequence (DNA): TGTGCCAGCAGTCGTTTAGCGGGAGGGCCTCCCTACGAGCAGTACTTC. The rearrangement uses TRBV6-2 or TRBV6-3 and TRBJ2-7; 11 bases are a match to TRBD2. The junction had 8 bases not matched to a gene; V was cut back by 5 bases and J by 2 bases. The CDR3 runs to 16 residues. Germline V CDR1 and CDR2: MNHEY, SVGEGT.

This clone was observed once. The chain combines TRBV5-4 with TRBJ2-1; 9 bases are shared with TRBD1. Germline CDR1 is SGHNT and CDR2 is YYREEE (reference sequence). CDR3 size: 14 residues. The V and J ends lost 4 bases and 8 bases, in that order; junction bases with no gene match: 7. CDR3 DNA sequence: TGTGCCAGCAGCACTTGGACAGGGGTCGATGAGCAGTTCTTC. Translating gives CASSTWTGVDEQFF.

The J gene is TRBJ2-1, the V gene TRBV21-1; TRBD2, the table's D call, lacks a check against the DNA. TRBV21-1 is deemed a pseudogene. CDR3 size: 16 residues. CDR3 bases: TGTGCCAGCAGCATTACGGGACTAGCGGCAAACAATGAGCAGTTCTTC. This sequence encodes CASSITGLAANNEQFF.

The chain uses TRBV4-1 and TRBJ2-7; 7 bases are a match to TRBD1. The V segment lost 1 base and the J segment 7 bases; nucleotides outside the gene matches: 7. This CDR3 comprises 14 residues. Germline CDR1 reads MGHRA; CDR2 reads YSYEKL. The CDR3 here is CASSQGQGVVEQYF. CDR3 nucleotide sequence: TGCGCCAGCAGCCAAGGCCAGGGGGTTGTGGAGCAGTACTTC.

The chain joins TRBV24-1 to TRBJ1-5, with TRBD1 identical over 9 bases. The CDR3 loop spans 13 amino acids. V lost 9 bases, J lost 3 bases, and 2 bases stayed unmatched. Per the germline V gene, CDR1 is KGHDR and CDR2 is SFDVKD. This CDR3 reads CATGDRVNQPQHF. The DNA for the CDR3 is TGTGCCACCGGGGACAGGGTCAATCAGCCCCAGCATTTT.

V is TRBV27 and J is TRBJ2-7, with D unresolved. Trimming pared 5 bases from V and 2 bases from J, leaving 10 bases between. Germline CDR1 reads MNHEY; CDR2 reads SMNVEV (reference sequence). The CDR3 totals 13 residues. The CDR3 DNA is TGTGCCAGCAGTCCAATCGAGGCCTACGAGCAGTACTTC. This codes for CASSPIEAYEQYF.

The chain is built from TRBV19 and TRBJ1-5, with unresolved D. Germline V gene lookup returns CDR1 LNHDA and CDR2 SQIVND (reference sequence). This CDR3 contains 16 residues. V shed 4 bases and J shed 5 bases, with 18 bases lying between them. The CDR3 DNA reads TGTGCCAGTAGTACTACCTTTTCTGCGTTCGATCAGCCCCAGCATTTT. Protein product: CASSTTFSAFDQPQHF.

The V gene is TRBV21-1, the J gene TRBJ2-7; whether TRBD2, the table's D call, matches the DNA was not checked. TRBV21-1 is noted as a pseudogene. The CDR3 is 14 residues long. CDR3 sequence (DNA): TGTGCCAGCAGAGAGAGGTTTCCTTCCTACGAGCAGTACTTC. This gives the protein CASRERFPSYEQYF.

CDR3 in amino acids: CASSLGVGTLAKNIQYF. The DNA of the CDR3 is TGTGCCAGCAGCTTAGGGGTGGGGACACTAGCCAAAAACATTCAGTACTTC. The chain employs TRBV11-2 and TRBJ2-4; weak D call: TRBD1 (6 bases). Trimming pared 1 base from V and 0 bases from J, leaving 13 bases between. Germline values: CDR1 SGHAT, CDR2 FQNNGV. The CDR3 is 17 residues long.

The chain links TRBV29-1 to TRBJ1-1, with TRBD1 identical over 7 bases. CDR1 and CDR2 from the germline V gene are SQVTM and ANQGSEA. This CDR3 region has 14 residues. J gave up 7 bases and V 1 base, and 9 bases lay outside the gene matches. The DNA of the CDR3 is TGCAGCGTTGAAGGGACGGGACAGACTTATGAAGCTTTCTTT. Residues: CSVEGTGQTYEAFF. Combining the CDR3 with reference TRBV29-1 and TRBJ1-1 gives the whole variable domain SAVISQKPSRDICQRGTSLTIQCQVDSQVTMMFWYRQQPGQSLTLIATANQGSEATYESGFVIDKFPISRPNLTFSTLTVSNMSPEDSSIYLCSVEGTGQTYEAFFGQGTRLTVV.